The 21 T cell receptor beta chains below were found in one sample sequenced in a study of vaccination and CD4 T cells after COVID-19. With the Oncomine TCR Beta short-read assay, DNA from cultured CD4+ T cells was sequenced. MiXCR, applied by TCRdb to the PCR reads, yields one record per CDR3 protein. Of more than 13,000 distinct CDR3 sequences listed, less than 25% are singletons. For these TCRs, the target antigens are not known. Stated treatment: 10-day PBMC culture with coronavirus spike peptide pools or control peptides (ViraFEST assay). Here the sequenced sample was CD4+ T cells from blood, cultured in vitro, taken before SARS-CoV-2 vaccination. The receptors shown here come from a human donor who received a COVID-19 vaccine.

The chain couples TRBV20-1 to TRBJ1-3; 7 nucleotides line up with TRBD1. Per germline, CDR1 DFQATT and CDR2 SNEGSKA (reference sequence). Trimming took 5 bases from V and 0 from J; bases not matched to a gene: 16. The CDR3 is 18 residues long. The CDR3 sequence: CSALILRDRESSGNTIYF. The CDR3 coding sequence is TGCAGTGCTTTAATCCTCCGGGACAGAGAATCCTCTGGAAACACCATATATTTT.

The CDR3 bases are TGCAGTGCAGACCGCGTTATGGGGACAGAGAGCAATGAGCAGTTCTTC. Encoded protein: CSADRVMGTESNEQFF. J is TRBJ2-1 and V is TRBV20-1, with 7 bases that match TRBD1. Germline assignment: CDR1 DFQATT and CDR2 SNEGSKA (reference sequence). This CDR3 has 16 amino acids. Trimming cost V 6 bases and J 6 bases; bases outside gene matches: 17.

This clonotype was observed once. This chain joins TRBV18 and TRBJ2-2; no definite D call. Germline lookup yields CDR1 KGHSH and CDR2 LQKENI. Trimming shortened V by 3 bases and J by 4 bases, and 3 bases separated the two germline ends. This CDR3 is 12 amino acids long. The CDR3, as DNA: TGTGCCAGCTCACCCTTCACCGGGGAGCTGTTTTTT. This encodes CASSPFTGELFF.

The rearrangement uses TRBV6-5 and TRBJ2-7; a weak D match, TRBD2 (5 bases). The V end was cut by 2 bases, the J end by 5 bases, with 10 bases between. The CDR3 consists of 13 residues. Germline CDR1 reads MNHEY; CDR2 reads SVGAGI. The CDR3 region has the DNA TGTGCCAGCAGTTACGCGTGGGGAGACGAGCAGTACTTC. Translated, it gives CASSYAWGDEQYF.

This chain links TRBV27 with TRBJ2-5; 15 bases fit TRBD2. V was pared by 5 bases and J by 1 base, with 14 bases of the junction left unmatched. This CDR3 is built from 20 residues. Looked up from germline, CDR1 is MNHEY and CDR2 is SMNVEV (reference sequence). The CDR3 DNA reads as TGTGCCAGCAGTCCGCAGAAATGGACTAGCGGGGGGGCTTTCCAAGAGACCCAGTACTTC. This gives the protein CASSPQKWTSGGAFQETQYF.

By share of the sample, this clonotype is medium-sized. The chain has TRBV24-1 and TRBJ2-2; D is perhaps TRBD2 (5 bases). The CDR3 has 13 amino acids. Trimming stripped 7 bases from V and 0 bases from J, with 5 bases between. The germline CDR1 and CDR2 sequences are KGHDR and SFDVKD. CDR3 DNA sequence: TGTGCCACCAGGAGGGCGAACACCGGGGAGCTGTTTTTT. It is translated as CATRRANTGELFF.

This clonotype was recorded a few times. The CDR3 loop is CASSEVYREGGEQYF. CDR3 nucleotides: TGTGCCAGCAGTGAAGTGTACCGGGAGGGGGGCGAGCAGTACTTC. This chain uses TRBV2 with TRBJ2-7, with 8 bases fitting TRBD2. Germline values: CDR1 SNHLY, CDR2 FYNNEI. The CDR3 is 15 residues long. Trimming removed 1 base from V and 6 bases from J; junction bases left unmatched: 8.

This clonotype was seen once. The chain joins TRBV2 to TRBJ2-7; 8 bases match TRBD1. J was trimmed by 2 bases and V by 6 bases; bases with no gene match: 6. Germline V gene data show CDR1 as SNHLY and CDR2 as FYNNEI. CDR3 length: 14 residues. The CDR3 reads CASRKDRATYEQYF. As DNA, the CDR3 is TGTGCCAGCAGGAAGGACAGGGCCACCTACGAGCAGTACTTC.

The rearrangement joins TRBV12-3 or TRBV12-4 to TRBJ1-1, with a weak D call TRBD1 (5 bases). The CDR3 contains 14 residues. V was cut by 5 bases and J by 0 bases, with 10 bases left in between. The CDR3 DNA reads TGTGCCAGCAGTGCCGGGACGGTGAACACTGAAGCTTTCTTT. This encodes CASSAGTVNTEAFF.

This chain links TRBV20-1 with TRBJ1-5; D possibly corresponds to TRBD1 (6 bases). Looked up from germline, CDR1 is DFQATT and CDR2 is SNEGSKA (reference sequence). V lost 0 bases, J lost 2 bases, and 14 bases lay in between. This CDR3 has 16 amino acids. The CDR3: CSARETGPRGNQPQHF. The CDR3 nucleotides read TGCAGTGCTAGAGAAACAGGGCCCCGGGGCAATCAGCCCCAGCATTTT.

CDR3 nucleotides: TGTGCCAGCAGTGATCGTACGAACACTGAAGCTTTCTTT. It yields the protein CASSDRTNTEAFF. V gene TRBV2 combines with J gene TRBJ1-1; D is unclear. The CDR3 totals 13 residues. V gave up 3 bases and J gave up 1 base, with 6 bases separating them. The germline CDR1 and CDR2 sequences are SNHLY and FYNNEI.

The chain carries TRBV9 and TRBJ2-1, with TRBD2 matching over 10 bases. Trimming cost V 0 bases and J 3 bases; bases outside gene matches: 0. Germline CDR1 is SGDLS and CDR2 is YYNGEE. This CDR3 has 15 residues. The CDR3 region is CASSVASGGYNEQFF. The CDR3 DNA reads as TGTGCCAGCAGCGTAGCTAGCGGGGGCTACAATGAGCAGTTCTTC.

This clonotype occurred a few times. The rearrangement uses TRBV12-5 and TRBJ2-5; no reliable D call. V lost 2 bases and J lost 4, with 5 bases in between. The CDR3 covers 12 residues. The V gene's germline CDR1 is LGHNT and CDR2 FRNRAP. Here the CDR3 DNA reads TGTGCTAGTGGTTTGCGGCGAGAGACCCAGTACTTC. Protein sequence: CASGLRRETQYF.

The CDR3 DNA follows: TGTGCCACCAGTGGGGACAGGGTTAACTATGGCTACACCTTC. Protein product: CATSGDRVNYGYTF. The V gene is TRBV24-1, the J gene TRBJ1-2, with TRBD1 matching over 9 bases. Looked up from germline, CDR1 is KGHDR and CDR2 is SFDVKD. The CDR3 loop spans 14 amino acids. V shed 5 bases and J 1 base; nucleotides not matched to a gene: 1.

This clonotype was counted between two and nine times. The chain couples TRBV7-9 to TRBJ1-6; the D is unclear. With 5 bases removed from V and 0 bases from J, the gap between germline ends came to 17 bases. CDR3 length: 18 amino acids. Per germline, CDR1 SEHNR and CDR2 FQNEAQ (reference sequence). The CDR3 is CASSTKPLGSSYNSPLHF. In nucleotides, the CDR3 is TGTGCCAGCAGCACCAAACCCCTGGGGAGCTCCTATAATTCACCCCTCCACTTT.

By its share, this clonotype is medium-sized. The chain links TRBV21-1 to TRBJ1-6. TRBV21-1 is marked as a pseudogene. This CDR3 is 15 amino acids long. This CDR3 is CASSKDGRNNSPLHF. The CDR3, as DNA: TGTGCCAGCAGCAAAGATGGCAGGAATAATTCACCCCTCCACTTT.

This clonotype has a handful of counts. The chain couples TRBV12-3 or TRBV12-4 to TRBJ1-1; D gene uncertain. The CDR3 covers 14 residues. Trimming left V 6 bases short and J 7 bases short, with 18 bases between. The CDR3 DNA is TGTGCCAGCAGCGCCCGAGGTCAACGGAATGAAGCTTTCTTT. Translated, it gives CASSARGQRNEAFF.

This chain connects TRBV7-9 to TRBJ2-1; 8 bases are a match to TRBD2. The junction had 7 bases not matched to a gene; V was cut back by 4 bases and J by 2 bases. Germline V lookup: CDR1 SEHNR, CDR2 FQNEAQ (reference sequence). CDR3 length equals 16 residues. The CDR3 coding sequence is TGTGCCAGCAGCTCCGCCCAGCGGGGGACCTACAATGAGCAGTTCTTC. Protein: CASSSAQRGTYNEQFF.

The CDR3 region is CASRGGQRETSSYEQYF. The CDR3 DNA follows: TGTGCCAGCAGGGGTGGACAGCGCGAAACTAGCTCCTACGAGCAGTACTTC. The chain couples TRBV6-1 to TRBJ2-7; tentative D call: TRBD1 (6 bases). Trimming pared 6 bases from V and 0 bases from J, leaving 21 bases between. The CDR3 spans 17 residues. Germline V gene data show CDR1 as MNHNS and CDR2 as SASEGT.

This chain joins TRBV5-1 and TRBJ2-7, with a weak D call TRBD2 (5 bases). Germline loops: CDR1 SGHRS, CDR2 YFSETQ. This CDR3 contains 14 residues. The V end lost 1 base, the J end lost 7 bases, and 15 bases lay between the germline ends. CDR3 in DNA: TGCGCCAGCAGCTTGCGGGATGCCACGGGAGAGCAGTACTTC. Encoded protein: CASSLRDATGEQYF.

This clonotype showed up just a few times. The chain couples TRBV6-1 to TRBJ1-2, with no clear D. CDR1 MNHNS and CDR2 SASEGT come from the germline V gene. Trimming took off 2 bases at V and 4 bases at J, with 8 bases between the two ends. The CDR3 length is 13 residues. The CDR3 DNA reads TGTGCCAGCAGTGAATCAGAGGTCTATGGCTACACCTTC. Protein sequence: CASSESEVYGYTF.